This is a list of T cell receptor beta chains from one sample in a study of blood T cell dynamics during melanoma immunotherapy. TCRdb's copy holds only in-frame clones and misses some; the assay was immunoSEQ multiplex PCR. The sample lists more than 10,000 clones, 80% occurring once. This sample comprised blood, obtained from a patient treated with checkpoint blockade. The receptors were gathered from a human donor with melanoma. Both conserved end residues are part of each CDR3. D genes are given only for firm matches. Where a row states a size, it is once, few, many or the class of an expanded clone; other rows omit it.

>TRBJ2-7|TRBD1|14|TRBV11-3|few
TGTGCCAGCAGCTTATCCGGGACAGGGACCGAGCAGTACTTC
CASSLSGTGTEQYF
>TRBJ1-5|NA|12|TRBV19|NA
TGTGCCAGTATGGGATGGAATCAGCCCCAGCATTTT
CASMGWNQPQHF
>TRBJ1-2|NA|14|TRBV10-3|NA
TGTGCCTCGGCGGGGGACGGACAGAACTATGGCTACACCTTC
CASAGDGQNYGYTF
>TRBJ1-1|NA|13|TRBV6-5|NA
TGTGCCACCAAGGTGGTGGTGAACACTGAAGCTTTCTTT
CATKVVVNTEAFF
>TRBJ2-3|TRBD2|15|TRBV7-2|NA
TGTGCCAGCAGCCTAGCGGGGGGGCGGATGGATACGCAGTATTTT
CASSLAGGRMDTQYF
>TRBJ2-1|TRBD2|16|TRBV5-1|NA
TGCGCCAGCAGCTTTGGTTTTGTTCGGGGGGTCGATGAGCAGTTCTTC
CASSFGFVRGVDEQFF
>TRBJ2-2|NA|16|TRBV4-1|NA
TGCGCCAGCAGCGAAGTCCCCGGGCCCTCGACCGGGGAGCTGTTTTTT
CASSEVPGPSTGELFF
>TRBJ1-1|TRBD1|14|TRBV6-1|NA
TGTGCCAGCAGCGCAAGCAGGGGGCTGGCTGAAGCTTTCTTT
CASSASRGLAEAFF
>TRBJ1-6|NA|16|TRBV5-1|NA
TGCGCCAGCAGCTCCCAGGGGAGCTCCTATAATTCACCCCTCCACTTT
CASSSQGSSYNSPLHF
>TRBJ1-1|NA|14|TRBV11-3|NA
TGTGCCAGCAGCCGACAGACCGAGAACACTGAAGCTTTCTTT
CASSRQTENTEAFF
>TRBJ2-2|NA|13|TRBV2|NA
TGTGCCAGCAAGCCAGGGGACACCGGGGAGCTGTTTTTT
CASKPGDTGELFF
>TRBJ1-1|NA|13|TRBV6-6|once
TGTGCCAGCAGTCCCGGTGGTGCCACTGAAGCTTTCTTT
CASSPGGATEAFF
>TRBJ2-1|NA|13|TRBV2|NA
TGTGCCAGCGGATGGAGGGAGTGGGATGAGCAGTTCTTC
CASGWREWDEQFF
>TRBJ1-1|TRBD1|15|TRBV2|NA
TGTGCCAGCAGTTCCGGACAGGGAATGAACACTGAAGCTTTCTTT
CASSSGQGMNTEAFF
>TRBJ1-1|NA|17|TRBV28|NA
TGTGCCAGCAGTTCCCTCTTGACCGGGACGGTAAACACTGAAGCTTTCTTT
CASSSLLTGTVNTEAFF
>TRBJ2-1|TRBD2|16|TRBV5-4|few
TGTGCCAGCAGCTTGGGGGGACTAGCGGGAGGTAATGAGCAGTTCTTC
CASSLGGLAGGNEQFF
>TRBJ1-1|NA|15|TRBV27|once
TGTGCCACCCAAGGAGTAGGCAGAAAGAACACTGAAGCTTTCTTT
CATQGVGRKNTEAFF
>TRBJ2-7|NA|16|TRBV4-3|NA
TGCGCCAGCAGCCAAGCCCTAGGGGAGATTCCCTACGAGCAGTACTTC
CASSQALGEIPYEQYF
>TRBJ1-5|NA|15|TRBV10-3|NA
TGTGCCATCAGTGCTCAGGGAGGCAGCAATCAGCCCCAGCATTTT
CAISAQGGSNQPQHF
>TRBJ1-1|NA|12|TRBV29-1|NA
TGCAGCGTTGGCAACGCGGGGATTGAAGCTTTCTTT
CSVGNAGIEAFF
>TRBJ2-7|NA|15|TRBV7-2|once
TGTGCCAGCAGCGTCGCGGCAGATACCTCCTACGAGCAGTACTTC
CASSVAADTSYEQYF
>TRBJ2-7|NA|14|TRBV4-2|NA
TGTGCCAGCAGCTTAGGAGGGGATGTCTACGAGCAGTACTTC
CASSLGGDVYEQYF
>TRBJ2-3|TRBD2|17|TRBV10-1|NA
TGCGCCAGCAGTGAGTCGAATAGCGGGGGTAGGACAGATACGCAGTATTTT
CASSESNSGGRTDTQYF
>TRBJ2-1|TRBD2|14|TRBV5-1|NA
TGCGCCAGCAGCACCGGACTAGCCTGGGATGAGCAGTTCTTC
CASSTGLAWDEQFF
>TRBJ1-1|NA|13|TRBV12-5|few
TGTGCTAGTGGGATGACAGAGAACACTGAAGCTTTCTTT
CASGMTENTEAFF
>TRBJ2-3|TRBD2|18|TRBV7-9|few
TGTGCCAGCAGCTTAGTCCCCAGCGGGAGGGCCCAGGACGATACGCAGTATTTT
CASSLVPSGRAQDDTQYF
>TRBJ2-7|TRBD1|15|TRBV6-1|NA
TGTGCCAGCAGTGAAGCGCCGGGACAGGGTTACGAGCAGTACTTC
CASSEAPGQGYEQYF
>TRBJ2-1|NA|12|TRBV28|NA
TGTGCCAGCAGTTTGGCGACCCAGAGGCAGTTCTTC
CASSLATQRQFF
>TRBJ1-2|NA|13|TRBV6-6|NA
TGTGCCAGCAGTCTGGACAGAAACTATGGCTACACCTTC
CASSLDRNYGYTF
>TRBJ2-5|NA|14|TRBV11-3|once
TGTGCCAGCAGTGGGGGCTCGGCGGAGGAGACCCAGTACTTC
CASSGGSAEETQYF
>TRBJ2-5|NA|15|TRBV5-1|NA
TGCGCCAGCAGCTCGCCGACAGGCTTGCGAGAGACCCAGTACTTC
CASSSPTGLRETQYF
>TRBJ1-2|TRBD1|16|TRBV13|once
TGTGCCAGCAGCCAAAGGGGTCCGGGGCAGGGGGATGGCTACACCTTC
CASSQRGPGQGDGYTF
>TRBJ1-4|NA|13|TRBV30|few
TGTGCCTGGAGCCGGGAAATTAATGAAAAACTGTTTTTT
CAWSREINEKLFF
>TRBJ2-5|NA|13|TRBV6-5|NA
TGTGCCAGCAGTTACTCGAAGCGGGAGACCCAGTACTTC
CASSYSKRETQYF
>TRBJ2-5|TRBD2|15|TRBV5-1|NA
TGCGCCAGCAGGTTCGGACTAGCGGGGGAAGAGACCCAGTACTTC
CASRFGLAGEETQYF
>TRBJ1-6|NA|13|TRBV27|NA
TGTGCCAGCAGTTTATTGGCGGGACGGTACCTCCACTTT
CASSLLAGRYLHF
>TRBJ1-2|NA|13|TRBV6-4|NA
TGTGCCAGCAGTGATGGGCAGAACTATGGCTACACCTTC
CASSDGQNYGYTF